These 2 T cell receptor beta chains share one sample of origin, sequenced in a study of blood T cell repertoires in COVID-19. TCRdb's table, derived via immunoSEQ multiplex PCR, lists solely in-frame clones and lacks some. Here the sample spans tens of thousands of clones, around 84% being singletons. Sample: peripheral blood. Source of these receptors: a woman aged 80 or older with acute or convalescent COVID-19.

The rearrangement links TRBV19 to TRBJ1-1; 7 bases are shared with TRBD1. This CDR3 spans 14 amino acids. V shed 7 bases, J shed 1 base, and the junction held 6 bases outside the gene matches. In germline, CDR1 is LNHDA, CDR2 SQIVND (reference sequence). CDR3: CASIRTGENTEAFF. In DNA form, the CDR3 reads TGTGCCAGTATCAGGACAGGAGAGAACACTGAAGCTTTCTTT.

The chain has TRBV3-1 (or the pseudogene TRBV3-2) and TRBJ2-7; D uncertain. The CDR3 totals 13 residues. V was pared by 3 bases and J by 5 bases, with 11 bases between. Germline loops: CDR1 LGHDT, CDR2 YNNKEL (reference sequence). The CDR3 DNA follows: TGTGCCAGCAGCCAGGGCAGGTCGAACGAGCAGTACTTC. Translating gives CASSQGRSNEQYF.